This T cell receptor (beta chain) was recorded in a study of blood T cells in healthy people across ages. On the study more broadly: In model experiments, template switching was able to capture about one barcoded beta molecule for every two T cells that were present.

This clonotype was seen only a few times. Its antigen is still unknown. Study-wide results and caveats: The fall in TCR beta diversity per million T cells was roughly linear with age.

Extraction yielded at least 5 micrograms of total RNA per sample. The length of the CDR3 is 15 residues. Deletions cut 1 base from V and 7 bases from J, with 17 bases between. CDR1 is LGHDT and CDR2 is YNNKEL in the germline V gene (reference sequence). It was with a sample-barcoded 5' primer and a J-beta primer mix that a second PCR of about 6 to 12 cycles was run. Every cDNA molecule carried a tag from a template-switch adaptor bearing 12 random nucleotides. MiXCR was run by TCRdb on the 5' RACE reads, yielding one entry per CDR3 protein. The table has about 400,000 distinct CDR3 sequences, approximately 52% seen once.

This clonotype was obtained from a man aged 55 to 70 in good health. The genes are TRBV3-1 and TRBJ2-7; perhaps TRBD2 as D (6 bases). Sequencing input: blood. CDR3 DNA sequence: TGTGCCAGCAGCCAAGTTGCCCGGGAGAGGGGTGAGCAGTACTTC. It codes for CASSQVARERGEQYF.